The 10 T cell receptor beta chains listed next were all sequenced from one sample in a study of siplizumab effects on memory and regulatory T cells. Produced via immunoSEQ multiplex PCR; TCRdb's table is partial and in-frame only. The table has roughly 62,000 clones, 85% to 95% seen once. Sequencing was done on a sample of CD8+ T cells sorted from blood. The receptors come from a human donor in good health.

This clone is a singleton in its sample. DNA for the CDR3: TGTGCCTGGAGCGCCAGAGTCGACAGGGGGCTTGAGACCCAGTACTTC. Protein: CAWSARVDRGLETQYF. The rearrangement joins TRBV30 to TRBJ2-5, with 10 bases aligning to TRBD1. Per the germline V gene, CDR1 is GTSNPN and CDR2 is SVGIG (reference sequence). The CDR3 consists of 16 residues. After removal of 3 bases from V and 5 bases from J, the junction contained 12 bases not matched to a gene.

The chain employs TRBV7-9 and TRBJ1-4; 7 bases map to TRBD1. The CDR3 extends over 18 amino acids. Per germline, CDR1 SEHNR and CDR2 FQNEAQ (reference sequence). V gave up 3 bases and J gave up 0 bases; unmatched junction bases: 10. CDR3 sequence: CASSLAGTDVATNEKLFF. DNA of the CDR3: TGTGCCAGCAGCTTGGCCGGGACAGACGTTGCAACTAATGAAAAACTGTTTTTT.

This chain uses TRBV5-1 with TRBJ2-2, with 13 bases matching TRBD2. This CDR3 comprises 17 residues. Trimming at V came to 0 bases and at J to 5 bases, leaving 4 bases not matched to a gene. Germline V gives CDR1 SGHRS, CDR2 YFSETQ. The CDR3 coding sequence is TGCGCCAGCAGCTTGGGACTAGCGGGAGGTGAAACCGGGGAGCTGTTTTTT. It is translated as CASSLGLAGGETGELFF.

The J gene is TRBJ2-1, the V gene TRBV4-2, with D hard to call. The CDR3 contains 12 residues. Between the trimmed V and J ends, which lost 5 bases and 4 bases, there was a span of 6 bases. From germline, CDR1 is LGHNA and CDR2 YNFKEQ. In DNA, the CDR3 is TGTGCCAGCAGCAACGATTACAATGAGCAGTTCTTC. Translating it yields CASSNDYNEQFF.

V gene TRBV9 combines with J gene TRBJ2-1; 12 bases agree with TRBD2. J was trimmed by 7 bases and V by 1 base; bases with no gene match: 12. Germline-derived CDR1 and CDR2 are SGDLS and YYNGEE. The CDR3 totals 18 residues. The CDR3 DNA sequence: TGTGCCAGCAGCGTATTCTCTGGACTAGCGGGGACGACAAATGAGCAGTTCTTC. Encoded protein: CASSVFSGLAGTTNEQFF.

The chain is built from TRBV5-6 and TRBJ1-5; tentative D call: TRBD1 (6 bases). V lost 7 bases and J 5 bases, leaving 16 bases between the germline ends. CDR1 is SGHDT, CDR2 YYEEEE, per germline. CDR3 length: 14 amino acids. The CDR3 region is CASSSGGSYQPQHF. In DNA, the CDR3 is TGTGCCAGCTCCTCGGGGGGCAGTTATCAGCCCCAGCATTTT.

This rearrangement joins TRBV7-9 to TRBJ2-7, with D hard to call. The V end lost 5 bases, the J end lost 3 bases, and 17 bases lay between the germline ends. Looked up from germline, CDR1 is SEHNR and CDR2 is FQNEAQ (reference sequence). This CDR3 spans 15 amino acids. Here the CDR3 DNA reads TGTGCCAGCAGCCCACCCGAGGCGACCATCTACGAGCAGTACTTC. As protein: CASSPPEATIYEQYF.

The chain is built from TRBV30 and TRBJ2-7; TRBD2 aligns across 13 bases. This CDR3 has 20 amino acids. Germline loops: CDR1 GTSNPN, CDR2 SVGIG (reference sequence). With V trimmed by 0 bases and J by 2 bases, 16 bases remained unmatched. As DNA, the CDR3 is TGTGCCTGGAGTGTGGGCCGACTAGCGGGAGGACTATACAAACCCTACGAGCAGTACTTC. Its protein is CAWSVGRLAGGLYKPYEQYF.

This clone appeared a few times. V and J are TRBV18 and TRBJ2-2; TRBD2 matches 9 bases. The CDR3 has 16 amino acids. Germline CDR1 KGHSH, CDR2 LQKENI. V lost 0 bases and J lost 7; bases outside the gene matches: 6. The CDR3 nucleotides are TGTGCCAGCTCACCACCCGCGGGAGGGGGCGTCGGGGAGCTGTTTTTT. Translation: CASSPPAGGGVGELFF.

This clone was seen only once. The J gene is TRBJ2-2, the V gene TRBV11-2; no reliable D call. Germline values: CDR1 SGHAT, CDR2 FQNNGV. Trimming shortened V by 5 bases and J by 6 bases, and 10 bases separated the two germline ends. CDR3 length: 13 residues. The CDR3: CASSPNRAGELFF. CDR3 nucleotides: TGTGCCAGCAGCCCTAATCGAGCCGGGGAGCTGTTTTTT.